This TCR beta chain was documented in a study of human T cells and chemical hapten exposure listed by TCRdb under 2021. Background for the entire study: For sensitization, 2% DPC in acetone was applied to a roughly 2 cm by roughly 2 cm area of upper inner arm skin. Libraries were combined into a pool for sequencing, and differences in TCR yield between samples came mainly from small differences in library volumes within the pool. Blood was sampled from patients pre-sensitization (week 0) and at 2, 6 and about 24 weeks after DPC sensitization. Patients additionally received weekly therapeutic DPC doses to the scalp throughout the roughly 24-week study period. For TCR sequencing, blood came from about 28 alopecia patients at anywhere from one to four time points (pre-sensitization, 2, 6 and 24 weeks). In alopecia patients, the study followed how the peripheral blood TCR repertoire changed in vivo over primary and secondary sensitization to diphenylcyclopropenone (DPC), a hapten. Patch tests used Finn chambers with 0.01% DPC on the upper back, scored after 6 days by International Contact Dermatitis Research Group standards. The mostly female patient cohort included alopecia areata with under or over 50% scalp involvement, alopecia totalis and alopecia universalis.

Paper-wide results and their limitations: The number of PT1 expanded TCRs positively correlated with patch test score, significant at thresholds 8, 16 and 32 but not 4. The number of TCRs above 1 in 1000 frequency did not change with DPC sensitization; there was no evidence of global repertoire structure alterations. Because every patient had alopecia, a presumed autoimmune disease, the patients' immune response might differ from that of healthy individuals. Repeated subsampling changed both the strength of the expansion versus patch-test correlation and the threshold at which that correlation became significant. Compared with pre-sensitization or healthy control sets, expanded TCRs formed significantly more large CDR3 similarity clusters, which is consistent with antigen-driven responses.

Only a few counts were recorded for this clonotype. No antigen is known for it. Base qualities are not at hand, and no much larger clone is one base apart. In light of the paper, this sample's time point label describes: patch test 1, 2 weeks after DPC sensitization. The treatment or condition label of this sample denotes: therapeutic diphenylcyclopropenone sensitization with weekly scalp DPC. Blood at each patch-test visit was drawn before the patch test was applied. To be eligible, patients had to be aged 18 to 70, diagnosed with alopecia and judged suitable for DPC therapy, while pregnant patients were excluded. Total RNA was isolated from unfractionated whole blood collected in Tempus Blood RNA tubes. Library creation used RACE. The instrument given in TCRdb is NextSeq 500. During library preparation, unique molecular identifiers were attached to individual cDNA molecules so that TCRs could be counted in a quantitative, reproducible way. For every blood RNA sample, sequencing covered both the TCR alpha and TCR beta chains. As for the authors' bioinformatics: The median number of TCRs per sample was roughly 98,000, ranging from roughly 23,224 to 690,600. V, J and CDR3 annotation of the TCR reads was performed with the Decombinator software suite. To make PS versus PT1 abundance plots, every sample was subsampled to the same number of TCRs (28,000). Expanded TCRs were defined as absent before sensitization and observed at least eight times at the 2-week time point. TCRdb trimmed the raw reads at Q25, called clones with MiXCR and kept productive beta chains. Rows are unified per CDR3 protein, each entry keeping the most common DNA and genes. The V and J calls were determined by TCRdb, not by the authors. Recorded for this sample are 150,000 to 200,000 distinct CDR3 sequences; about a fifth of them occurred a single time. The top ten clonotypes cover approximately 6.7% of the sample.

V and J lose 1 base and 2 bases, and a span of 16 bases separates them. The CDR3, cysteine through phenylalanine, is 17 amino acids long. CDR3 DNA is the only sequence kept; it has 51 bases, read in frame from the first base. CDR1 and CDR2 are drawn from the germline V gene (reference sequence): LGHDT, YNNKEL. This receptor was taken from a woman aged 45-60 years with alopecia areata. Some clones in this sample may be carry-over from other donors' samples. This material consisted of whole blood, taken in connection with sensitization to the hapten diphenylcyclopropenone (DPC). The V and J segments used are TRBV3-1 and TRBJ2-3; a confident D gene designation cannot be given. The nucleotide sequence is given as TGTGCCAGCAGCCAAGGAAACCGCGACTGGTTCACAGATACGCAGTATTTT. Translated, it reads CASSQGNRDWFTDTQYF.